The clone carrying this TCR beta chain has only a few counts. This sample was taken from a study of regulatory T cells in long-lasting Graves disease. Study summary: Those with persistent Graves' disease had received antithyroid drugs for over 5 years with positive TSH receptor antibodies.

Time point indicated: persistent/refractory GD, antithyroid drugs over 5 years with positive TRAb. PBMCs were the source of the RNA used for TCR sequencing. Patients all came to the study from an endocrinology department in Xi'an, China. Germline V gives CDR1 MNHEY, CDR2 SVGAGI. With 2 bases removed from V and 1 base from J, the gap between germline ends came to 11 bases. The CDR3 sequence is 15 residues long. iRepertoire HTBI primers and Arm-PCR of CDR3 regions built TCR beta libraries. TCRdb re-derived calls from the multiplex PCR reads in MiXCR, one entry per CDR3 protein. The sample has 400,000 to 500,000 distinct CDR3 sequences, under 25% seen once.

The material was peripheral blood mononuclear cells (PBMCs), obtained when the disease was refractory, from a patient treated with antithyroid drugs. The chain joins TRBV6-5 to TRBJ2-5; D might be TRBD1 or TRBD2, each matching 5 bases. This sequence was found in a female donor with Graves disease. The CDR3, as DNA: TGTGCCAGCAGTTACCTCGGGACCGGCCAAGAGACCCAGTACTTC. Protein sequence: CASSYLGTGQETQYF.